Here is one TCR beta chain with its context. Its specificity is unknown. Trimming took off 6 bases at V and 5 bases at J, with 13 bases between the two ends. CDR3 length: 14 amino acids. The germline V gene has CDR1 LNHDA and CDR2 SQIVND (reference sequence). The time point was: week 47, end of study. Alongside topical imiquimod, each dose of vaccine comprised 300 ug of mutant IDH1 20-mer peptide. The data belong to a study of a mutant IDH1 vaccine in newly diagnosed glioma. TCRdb's copy holds only in-frame clones and misses some; the assay was immunoSEQ multiplex PCR. The sample yields approximately 50,000 clones, roughly four fifths seen once.

Material: PBMCs, obtained from a glioma patient whose treatment included an IDH1 peptide vaccine. The genes are TRBV19 and TRBJ2-2; TRBD2 is a possible D gene (6 bases). The sequence derives from a woman between 50 and 59 years old with glioma. CDR3 in DNA: TGTGCCAGTAGCCCCGGGGCGGGGACCGGGGAGCTGTTTTTT. Translation gives CASSPGAGTGELFF.